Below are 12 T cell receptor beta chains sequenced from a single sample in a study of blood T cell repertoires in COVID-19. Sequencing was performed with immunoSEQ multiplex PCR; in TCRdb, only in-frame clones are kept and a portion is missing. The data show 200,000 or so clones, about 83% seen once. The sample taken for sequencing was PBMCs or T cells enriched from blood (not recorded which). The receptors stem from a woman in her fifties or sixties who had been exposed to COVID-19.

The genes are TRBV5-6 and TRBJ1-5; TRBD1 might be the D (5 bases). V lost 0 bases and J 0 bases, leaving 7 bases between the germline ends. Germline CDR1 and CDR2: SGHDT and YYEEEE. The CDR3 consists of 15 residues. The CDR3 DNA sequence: TGTGCCAGCAGCTTGGGGGGCTATAGCAATCAGCCCCAGCATTTT. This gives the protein CASSLGGYSNQPQHF.

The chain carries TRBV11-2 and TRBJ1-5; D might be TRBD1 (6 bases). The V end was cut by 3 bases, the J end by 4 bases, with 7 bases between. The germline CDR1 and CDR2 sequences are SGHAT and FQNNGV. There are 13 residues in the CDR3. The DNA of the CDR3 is TGTGCCAGCAGCTTGGGGGCGAATCAGCCCCAGCATTTT. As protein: CASSLGANQPQHF.

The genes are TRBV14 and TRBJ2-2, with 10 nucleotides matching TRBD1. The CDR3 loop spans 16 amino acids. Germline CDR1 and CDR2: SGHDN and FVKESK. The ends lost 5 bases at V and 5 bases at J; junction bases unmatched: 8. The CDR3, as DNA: TGTGCCAGCAGCGCCCGACAGGGGGCGAGGACCGGGGAGCTGTTTTTT. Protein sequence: CASSARQGARTGELFF.

Here the CDR3 reads CASSPRVSSAGATDTQYF. DNA of the CDR3: TGTGCCAGCAGCCCCCGGGTGTCGTCAGCGGGGGCCACAGATACGCAGTATTTT. V usage is TRBV5-5 and J usage is TRBJ2-3; TRBD2 aligns across 8 bases. With V trimmed by 4 bases and J by 2 bases, 15 bases remained unmatched. The CDR3 length is 18 residues. Germline loops: CDR1 SGHKS, CDR2 YYEKEE (reference sequence).

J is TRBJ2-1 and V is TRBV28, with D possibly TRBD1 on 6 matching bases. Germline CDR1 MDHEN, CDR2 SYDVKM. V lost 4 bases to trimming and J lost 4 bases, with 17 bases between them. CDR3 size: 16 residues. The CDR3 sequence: CASSSPQGTLYNEQFF. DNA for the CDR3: TGTGCCAGCAGTTCCCCACAAGGGACACTATACAATGAGCAGTTCTTC.

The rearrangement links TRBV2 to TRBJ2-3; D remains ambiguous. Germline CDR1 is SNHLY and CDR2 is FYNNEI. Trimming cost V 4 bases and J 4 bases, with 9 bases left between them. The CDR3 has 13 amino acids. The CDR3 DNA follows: TGTGCCAGCAGTGTGGGTCGGGCAGATACGCAGTATTTT. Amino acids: CASSVGRADTQYF. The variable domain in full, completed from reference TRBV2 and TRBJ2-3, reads EPEVTQTPSHQVTQMGQEVILRCVPISNHLYFYWYRQILGQKVEFLVSFYNNEISEKSEIFDDQFSVERPDGSNFTLKIRSTKLEDSAMYFCASSVGRADTQYFGPGTRLTVL.

This CDR3 is CATSEQGTQETQYF. CDR3 coding DNA: TGTGCCACCAGTGAGCAGGGGACACAAGAGACCCAGTACTTC. This chain uses TRBV24-1 with TRBJ2-5; D is possibly TRBD1 (6 bases). The V gene lost 4 bases and the J gene lost 2 bases, with 10 bases spanning the gap. There are 14 residues in the CDR3. CDR1 and CDR2 (germline): KGHDR, SFDVKD.

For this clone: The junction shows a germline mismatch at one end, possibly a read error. The CDR3 DNA follows: TGTGCCAGCACCTCCCGCCCCGGGTCTTTTAAACACCCCTTC. Protein product: CASTSRPGSFKHPF. The V call is TRBV2, the J call TRBJ1-2; D unresolved. Germline-derived CDR1 and CDR2 are SNHLY and FYNNEI. There are 14 residues in the CDR3.

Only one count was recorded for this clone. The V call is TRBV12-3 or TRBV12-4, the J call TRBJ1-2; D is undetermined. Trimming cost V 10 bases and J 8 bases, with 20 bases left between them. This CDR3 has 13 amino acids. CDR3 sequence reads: CATTEQRVRGYTF. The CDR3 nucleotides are TGTGCCACAACCGAGCAGAGGGTTCGCGGCTACACCTTC.

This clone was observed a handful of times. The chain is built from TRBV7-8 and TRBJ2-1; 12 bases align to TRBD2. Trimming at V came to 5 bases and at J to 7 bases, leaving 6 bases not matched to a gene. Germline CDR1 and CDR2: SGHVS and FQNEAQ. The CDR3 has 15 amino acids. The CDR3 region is CASSRTSGGLNEQFF. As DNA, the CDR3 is TGTGCCAGCAGCCGCACTAGCGGGGGGCTTAATGAGCAGTTCTTC.

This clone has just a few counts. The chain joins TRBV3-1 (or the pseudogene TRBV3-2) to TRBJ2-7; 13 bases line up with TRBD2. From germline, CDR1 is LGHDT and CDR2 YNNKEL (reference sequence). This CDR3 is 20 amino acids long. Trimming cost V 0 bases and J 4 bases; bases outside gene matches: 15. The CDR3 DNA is TGTGCCAGCAGCCAAGAGGCCCCCTACGGACTAGCGGGGGCCTCATACGAGCAGTACTTC. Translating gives CASSQEAPYGLAGASYEQYF.

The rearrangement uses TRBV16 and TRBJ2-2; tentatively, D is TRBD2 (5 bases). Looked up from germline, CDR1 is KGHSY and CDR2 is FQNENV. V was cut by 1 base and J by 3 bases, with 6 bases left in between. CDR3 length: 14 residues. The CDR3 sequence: CASSQWGDTGELFF. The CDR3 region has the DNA TGTGCCAGCAGCCAATGGGGAGACACCGGGGAGCTGTTTTTT.